This is a list of T cell receptor beta chains from one sample in a study of cytomegalovirus exposure and HLA in healthy donors. The data were produced by immunoSEQ multiplex PCR, yet TCRdb's version contains in-frame clones alone and is incomplete. This sample has 100,000 to 130,000 clones; 65% to 85% occur once, and the top ten carry roughly 2%. Source material: PBMCs. The receptors were gathered from a man aged 18 to 30 in good health and CMV-seronegative. The CDR3 runs from the conserved cysteine through the conserved F or W. The D gene is left open where the match is weak. Clone size is shown for a subset of rows, as once, few, many or a class of expanded clone.

cdr3_aa: CATSAREDEQYF
cdr3_nt: TGTGCCACCAGCGCGCGGGAGGACGAGCAGTACTTC
v_call: TRBV15
j_call: TRBJ2-7
d_call: TRBD2
clone_size: NA

cdr3_aa: CASSLAPRTSGGTDTQYF
cdr3_nt: TGCGCCAGCAGCTTGGCTCCAAGGACTAGCGGGGGCACAGATACGCAGTATTTT
v_call: TRBV5-1
j_call: TRBJ2-3
d_call: TRBD2
clone_size: few

cdr3_aa: CASSPYGGDTQYF
cdr3_nt: TGTGCCAGCAGTCCCTATGGCGGAGATACGCAGTATTTT
v_call: TRBV7-3
j_call: TRBJ2-3
d_call: NA
clone_size: NA

cdr3_aa: CSARMGSGYTF
cdr3_nt: TGCAGTGCTCGGATGGGCTCGGGCTACACCTTC
v_call: TRBV20-1
j_call: TRBJ1-2
d_call: NA
clone_size: NA

cdr3_aa: CASSPSGTGELFF
cdr3_nt: TGTGCCAGCAGTCCCTCGGGGACCGGGGAGCTGTTTTTT
v_call: TRBV6-5
j_call: TRBJ2-2
d_call: NA
clone_size: NA

cdr3_aa: CASSQTRGSTGELFF
cdr3_nt: TGTGCCAGCAGCCAAACCAGGGGGTCCACCGGGGAGCTGTTTTTT
v_call: TRBV16
j_call: TRBJ2-2
d_call: TRBD1
clone_size: NA

cdr3_aa: CASSPRTGIRMNTEAFF
cdr3_nt: TGTGCCAGCAGCCCGCGGACAGGGATCAGGATGAACACTGAAGCTTTCTTT
v_call: TRBV7-6
j_call: TRBJ1-1
d_call: TRBD1
clone_size: NA

cdr3_aa: CASSYSSDTEAFF
cdr3_nt: TGTGCCAGCAGTTACTCCAGTGACACTGAAGCTTTCTTT
v_call: TRBV6-5
j_call: TRBJ1-1
d_call: NA
clone_size: NA

cdr3_aa: CASSIGTAYEQYF
cdr3_nt: TGTGCCAGTAGTATCGGAACAGCCTACGAGCAGTACTTC
v_call: TRBV19
j_call: TRBJ2-7
d_call: NA
clone_size: NA

cdr3_aa: CASSEEILSSYEQYF
cdr3_nt: TGCGCCAGCAGTGAAGAGATCCTAAGCTCCTACGAGCAGTACTTC
v_call: TRBV4-3
j_call: TRBJ2-7
d_call: NA
clone_size: NA

cdr3_aa: CASTEGQGPMNTQYF
cdr3_nt: TGTGCCAGCACCGAAGGACAGGGGCCGATGAATACGCAGTATTTT
v_call: TRBV2
j_call: TRBJ2-3
d_call: TRBD1
clone_size: NA

cdr3_aa: CASSDGPRLDSPLHF
cdr3_nt: TGTGCCAGCAGTGATGGCCCAAGATTGGATTCACCCCTCCACTTT
v_call: TRBV2
j_call: TRBJ1-6
d_call: NA
clone_size: NA

cdr3_aa: CASSPGGANTLLRGYTF
cdr3_nt: TGTGCCAGCTCACCAGGGGGCGCGAACACCCTTCTACGTGGCTACACCTTC
v_call: TRBV18
j_call: TRBJ1-2
d_call: NA
clone_size: NA

cdr3_aa: CASSYDNQPQHF
cdr3_nt: TGTGCCAGCAGCTACGATAATCAGCCCCAGCATTTT
v_call: TRBV6-1
j_call: TRBJ1-5
d_call: NA
clone_size: NA